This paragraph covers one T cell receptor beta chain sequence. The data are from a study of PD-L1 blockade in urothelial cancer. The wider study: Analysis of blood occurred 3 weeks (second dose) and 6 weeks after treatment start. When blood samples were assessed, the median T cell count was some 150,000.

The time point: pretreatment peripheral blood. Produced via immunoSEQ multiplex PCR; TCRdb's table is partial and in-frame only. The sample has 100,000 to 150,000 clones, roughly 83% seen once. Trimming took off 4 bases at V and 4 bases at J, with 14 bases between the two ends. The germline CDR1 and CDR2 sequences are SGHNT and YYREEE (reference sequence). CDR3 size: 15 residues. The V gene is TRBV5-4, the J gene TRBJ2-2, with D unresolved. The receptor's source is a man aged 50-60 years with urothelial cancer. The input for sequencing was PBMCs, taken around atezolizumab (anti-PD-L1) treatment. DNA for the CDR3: TGTGCCAGCAGCCCCGACCGACGAGGCACCGGGGAGCTGTTTTTT. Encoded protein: CASSPDRRGTGELFF.